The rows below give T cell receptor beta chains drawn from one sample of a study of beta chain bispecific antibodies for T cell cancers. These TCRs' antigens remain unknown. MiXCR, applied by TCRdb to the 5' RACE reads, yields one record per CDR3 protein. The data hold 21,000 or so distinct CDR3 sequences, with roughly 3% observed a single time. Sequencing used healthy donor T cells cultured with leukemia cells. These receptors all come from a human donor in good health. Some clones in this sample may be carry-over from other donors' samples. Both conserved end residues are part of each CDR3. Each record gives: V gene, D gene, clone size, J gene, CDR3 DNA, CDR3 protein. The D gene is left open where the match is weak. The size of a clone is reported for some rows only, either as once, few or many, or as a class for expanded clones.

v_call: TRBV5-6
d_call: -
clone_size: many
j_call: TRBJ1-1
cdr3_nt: TGTGCCAGCAGCATCGGACCCAACACTGAAGCTTTCTTT
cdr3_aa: CASSIGPNTEAFF

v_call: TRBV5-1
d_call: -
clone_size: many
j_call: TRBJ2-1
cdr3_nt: TGCGCCAGCAGCTTGGGCGGTACCAATGAGCAGTTCTTC
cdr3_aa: CASSLGGTNEQFF

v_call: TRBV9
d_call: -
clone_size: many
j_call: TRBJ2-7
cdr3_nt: TGTGCCAGCAGCGAGTCAAGAGGGGGGGCCAGCTCCTACGAGCAGTACTTC
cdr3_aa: CASSESRGGASSYEQYF

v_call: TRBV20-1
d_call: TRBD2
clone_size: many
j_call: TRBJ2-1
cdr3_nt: TGCAGTGCTAGACGGGAGCGGGGGGGATACAATGAGCAGTTCTTC
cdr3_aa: CSARRERGGYNEQFF

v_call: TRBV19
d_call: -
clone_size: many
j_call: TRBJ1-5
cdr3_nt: TGTGCCAGTACCACCTGGGCAGGGGACGTCGCTCAGCCCCAGCATTTT
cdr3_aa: CASTTWAGDVAQPQHF

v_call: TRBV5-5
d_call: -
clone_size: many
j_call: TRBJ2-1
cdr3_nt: TGTGCCAGCAGCTCCTCAAGGGGAGGCTACAATGAGCAGTTCTTC
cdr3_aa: CASSSSRGGYNEQFF

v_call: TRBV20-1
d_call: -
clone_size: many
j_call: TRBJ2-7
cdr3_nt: TGCAGTGCTAGAGTGATGGCGGTGCAGCAGTACTTC
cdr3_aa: CSARVMAVQQYF

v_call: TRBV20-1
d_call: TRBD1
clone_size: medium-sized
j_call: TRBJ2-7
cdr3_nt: TGCAGTGCTAGTGCGACAGGGCAGGAGCAGTACTTC
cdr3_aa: CSASATGQEQYF

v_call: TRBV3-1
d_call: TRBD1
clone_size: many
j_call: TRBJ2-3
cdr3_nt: TGTGCCAGCAGCCAAGATCACTGGGGACAGGGGGCGTCAGATACGCAGTATTTT
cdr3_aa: CASSQDHWGQGASDTQYF

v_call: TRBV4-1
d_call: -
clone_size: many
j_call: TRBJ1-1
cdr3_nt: TGCGCCAGCAGCCAACTAGGGGTGGAAGCTTTCTTT
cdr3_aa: CASSQLGVEAFF

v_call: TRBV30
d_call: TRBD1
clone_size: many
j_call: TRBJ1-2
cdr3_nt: TGTGCCTGGGGGACAGGAGGCTATGGCTACACCTTC
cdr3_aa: CAWGTGGYGYTF

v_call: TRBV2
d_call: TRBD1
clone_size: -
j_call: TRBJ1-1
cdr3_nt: TGTGCCAGCACCCACGGGACAGGGGAAACTGAAGCTTTCTTT
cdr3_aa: CASTHGTGETEAFF

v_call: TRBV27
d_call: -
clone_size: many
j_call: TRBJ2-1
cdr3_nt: TGTGCCAGCAGTTTAGCGGACACCTACAATGAGCAGTTCTTC
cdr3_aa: CASSLADTYNEQFF

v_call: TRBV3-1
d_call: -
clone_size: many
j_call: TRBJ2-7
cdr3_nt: TGTGCCAGCAGCCTGAAACATACAGGATCCGAGCAGTACTTC
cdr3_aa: CASSLKHTGSEQYF

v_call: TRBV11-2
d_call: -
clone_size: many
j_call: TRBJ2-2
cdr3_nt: TGTGCCAGCAGCTTTCCCCTTGCAGGGGACACCGGGGAGCTGTTTTTT
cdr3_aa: CASSFPLAGDTGELFF

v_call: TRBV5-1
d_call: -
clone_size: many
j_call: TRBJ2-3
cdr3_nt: TGCGCCAGCAGCGTGTCTGCAGATACGCAGTATTTT
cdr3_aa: CASSVSADTQYF

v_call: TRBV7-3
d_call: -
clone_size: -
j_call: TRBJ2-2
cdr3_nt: TGTGCCAGCAGCTCAGGGACGGGCCCAAGGGACACCGGGGAGCTGTTTTTT
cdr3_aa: CASSSGTGPRDTGELFF

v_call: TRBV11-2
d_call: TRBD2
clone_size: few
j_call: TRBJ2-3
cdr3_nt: TGTGCCAGCAGCTCTATCGGGGGGAGCACAGATACGCAGTATTTT
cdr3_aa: CASSSIGGSTDTQYF

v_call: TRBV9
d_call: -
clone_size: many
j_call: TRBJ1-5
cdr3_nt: TGTGCCAGCAGCGGCAGCCGGGGACATCATAGCAATCAGCCCCAGCATTTT
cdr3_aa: CASSGSRGHHSNQPQHF

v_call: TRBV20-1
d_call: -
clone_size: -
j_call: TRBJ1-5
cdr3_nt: TGCAGTGCTTATGGACGGATTAGCAATCAGCCCCAGCATTTT
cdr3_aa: CSAYGRISNQPQHF

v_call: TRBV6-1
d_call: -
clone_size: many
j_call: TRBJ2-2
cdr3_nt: TGTGCCAGCAGTGAACCAGGGACCAAGGACACCGGGGAGCTGTTTTTT
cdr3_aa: CASSEPGTKDTGELFF

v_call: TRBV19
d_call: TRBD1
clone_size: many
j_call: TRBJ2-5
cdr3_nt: TGTGCCAGTAGCGCGAGGACAGGGAAAGAGACCCAGTACTTC
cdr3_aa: CASSARTGKETQYF

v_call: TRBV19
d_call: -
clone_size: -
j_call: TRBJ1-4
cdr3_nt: TGTGCCAGTAGTACACGTACAGCAACTAATGAAAAACTGTTTTTT
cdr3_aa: CASSTRTATNEKLFF

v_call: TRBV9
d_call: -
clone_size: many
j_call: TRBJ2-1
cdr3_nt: TGTGCCAGCAGCGTATCCGGCGGCAATGAGCAGTTCTTC
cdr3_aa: CASSVSGGNEQFF